This TCR beta chain was obtained from a study of cytomegalovirus exposure and HLA in healthy donors. As concerns this clone: The antigen is undetermined.

The V gene's germline CDR1 is SGDLS and CDR2 YYNGEE. V was shortened by 5 bases and J by 4 bases, with 10 bases between the two germline ends. The CDR3 loop spans 13 amino acids. Amplification used 60 Vbeta primers and 13 Jbeta primers. Assay: immunoSEQ multiplex PCR; the TCRdb copy retains only in-frame clones and omits some. The data contain about 180,000 clones, about four fifths of them singletons. Study outcomes and limitations: Being productive about 90% or about 30% of the time was typical of most TCR beta V segments in an earlier analysis. The authors later linked a missense DCLRE1C variant to TCR beta V- and J-gene trimming.

Source material: PBMCs. This rearrangement joins TRBV9 to TRBJ1-5; D is unclear. This sequence originates from a man younger than 45 in good health and CMV-seropositive. Here the CDR3 DNA reads TGTGCCAGCAGTGAGGGAGTAAATCAGCCCCAGCATTTT. It translates to CASSEGVNQPQHF.